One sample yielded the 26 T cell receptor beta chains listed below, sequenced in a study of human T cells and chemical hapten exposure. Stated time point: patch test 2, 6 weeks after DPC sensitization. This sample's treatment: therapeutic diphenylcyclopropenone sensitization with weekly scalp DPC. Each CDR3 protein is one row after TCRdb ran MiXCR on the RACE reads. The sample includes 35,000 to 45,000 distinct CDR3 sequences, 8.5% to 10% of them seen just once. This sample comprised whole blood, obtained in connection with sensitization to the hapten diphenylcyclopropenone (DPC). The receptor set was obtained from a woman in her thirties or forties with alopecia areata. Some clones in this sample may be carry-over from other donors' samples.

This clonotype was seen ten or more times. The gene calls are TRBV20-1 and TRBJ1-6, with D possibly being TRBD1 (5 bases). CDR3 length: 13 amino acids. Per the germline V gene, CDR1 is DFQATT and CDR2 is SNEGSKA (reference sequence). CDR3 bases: TGCAGGCCGGCCAGGGACCAAGATTCACCCCTCCACTTT. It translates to CRPARDQDSPLHF.

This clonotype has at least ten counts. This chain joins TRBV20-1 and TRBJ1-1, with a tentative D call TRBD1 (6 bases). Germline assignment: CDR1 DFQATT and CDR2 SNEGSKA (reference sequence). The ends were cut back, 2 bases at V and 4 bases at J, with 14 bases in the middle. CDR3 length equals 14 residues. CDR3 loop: CSARTTGFVTEAFF. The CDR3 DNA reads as TGCAGTGCTAGAACAACAGGGTTCGTCACTGAAGCTTTCTTT.

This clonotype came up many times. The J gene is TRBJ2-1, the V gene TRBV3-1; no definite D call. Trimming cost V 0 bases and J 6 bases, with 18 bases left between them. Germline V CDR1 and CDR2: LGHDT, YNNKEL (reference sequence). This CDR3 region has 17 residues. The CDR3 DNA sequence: TGTGCCAGCAGCCAAGATCCATTAGTCATAGGCGGCAATGAGCAGTTCTTC. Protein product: CASSQDPLVIGGNEQFF.

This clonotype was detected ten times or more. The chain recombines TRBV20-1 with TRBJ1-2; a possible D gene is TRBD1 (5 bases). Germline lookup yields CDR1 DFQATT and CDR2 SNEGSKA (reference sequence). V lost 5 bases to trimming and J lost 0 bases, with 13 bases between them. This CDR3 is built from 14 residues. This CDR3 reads CSARRALANYGYTF. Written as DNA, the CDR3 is TGCAGTGCTCGCAGGGCCCTGGCTAACTATGGCTACACCTTC.

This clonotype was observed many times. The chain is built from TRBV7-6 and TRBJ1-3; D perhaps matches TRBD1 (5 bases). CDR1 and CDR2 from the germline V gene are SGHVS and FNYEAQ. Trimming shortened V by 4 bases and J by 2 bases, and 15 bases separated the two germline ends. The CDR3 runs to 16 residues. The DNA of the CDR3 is TGTGCCAGCAGCTCACCCACGGGGGGAGCTGGAAACACCATATATTTT. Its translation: CASSSPTGGAGNTIYF.

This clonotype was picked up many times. The chain's CDR3 is CASSQGPETEAFF. The CDR3 DNA is TGTGCCAGCAGCCAGGGCCCGGAAACTGAAGCTTTCTTT. The chain employs TRBV14 and TRBJ1-1; D is unclear. V shed 3 bases and J shed 5 bases, with 10 bases lying between them. This CDR3 region has 13 residues. Per germline, CDR1 SGHDN and CDR2 FVKESK.

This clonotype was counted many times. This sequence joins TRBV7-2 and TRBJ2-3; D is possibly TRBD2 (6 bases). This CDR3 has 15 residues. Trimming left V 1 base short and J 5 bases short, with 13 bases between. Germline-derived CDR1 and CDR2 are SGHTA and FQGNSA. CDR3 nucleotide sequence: TGTGCCAGCAGCTTAGAACGGGGGTTGTTAGATACGCAGTATTTT. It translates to CASSLERGLLDTQYF.

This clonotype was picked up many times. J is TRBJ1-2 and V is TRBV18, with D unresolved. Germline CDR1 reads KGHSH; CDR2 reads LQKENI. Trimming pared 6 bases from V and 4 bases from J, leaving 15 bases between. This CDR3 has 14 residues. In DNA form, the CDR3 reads TGTGCCAGCTCCCGAGACACCTCTGGCTATGGCTACACCTTC. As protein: CASSRDTSGYGYTF.

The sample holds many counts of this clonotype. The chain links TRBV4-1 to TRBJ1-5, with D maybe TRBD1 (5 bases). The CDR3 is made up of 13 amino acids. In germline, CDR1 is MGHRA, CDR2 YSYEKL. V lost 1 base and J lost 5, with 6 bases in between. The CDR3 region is CASSQGGDQPQHF. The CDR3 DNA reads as TGCGCCAGCAGCCAAGGAGGGGATCAGCCCCAGCATTTT.

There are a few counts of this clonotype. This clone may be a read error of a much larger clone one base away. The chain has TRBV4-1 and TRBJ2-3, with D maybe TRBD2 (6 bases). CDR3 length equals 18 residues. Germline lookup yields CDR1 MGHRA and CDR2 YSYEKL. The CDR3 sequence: CANSQGLAGRGRADTQYF. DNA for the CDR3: TGCGCCAACAGCCAAGGCCTTGCGGGAAGGGGAAGGGCAGATACGCAGTATTTT.

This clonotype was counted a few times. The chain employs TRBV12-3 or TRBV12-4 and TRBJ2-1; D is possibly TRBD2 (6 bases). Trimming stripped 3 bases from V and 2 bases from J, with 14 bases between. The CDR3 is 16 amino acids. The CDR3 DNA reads TGTGCCAGCAGTTTCGGCCGGGGGACCGCCTACAATGAGCAGTTCTTC. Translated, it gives CASSFGRGTAYNEQFF.

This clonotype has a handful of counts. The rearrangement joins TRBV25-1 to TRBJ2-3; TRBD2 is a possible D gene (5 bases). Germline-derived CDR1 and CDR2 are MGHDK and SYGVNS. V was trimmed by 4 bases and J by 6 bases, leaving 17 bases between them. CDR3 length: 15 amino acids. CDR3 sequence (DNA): TGTGCCAGCAGTGGTAATGCCGGGGTTTCGGATACGCAGTATTTT. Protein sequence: CASSGNAGVSDTQYF.

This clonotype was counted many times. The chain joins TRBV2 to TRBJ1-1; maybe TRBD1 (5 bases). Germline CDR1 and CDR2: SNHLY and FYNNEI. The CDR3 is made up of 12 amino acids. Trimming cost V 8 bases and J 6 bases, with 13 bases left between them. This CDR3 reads CASRTGVAEAFF. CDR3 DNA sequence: TGTGCCAGCCGTACGGGGGTAGCTGAAGCTTTCTTT.

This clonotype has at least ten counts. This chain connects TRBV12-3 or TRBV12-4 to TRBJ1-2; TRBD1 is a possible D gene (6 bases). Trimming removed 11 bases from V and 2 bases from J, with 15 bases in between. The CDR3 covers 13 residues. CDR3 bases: TGTGCCTCACTGAGGGGGAACAACTATGGCTACACCTTC. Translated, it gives CASLRGNNYGYTF.

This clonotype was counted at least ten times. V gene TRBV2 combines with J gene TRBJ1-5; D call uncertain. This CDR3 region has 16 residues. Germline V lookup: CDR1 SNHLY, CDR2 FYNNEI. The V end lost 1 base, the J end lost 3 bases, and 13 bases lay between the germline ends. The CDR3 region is CASSEGVRINNQPQHF. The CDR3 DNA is TGTGCCAGCAGTGAAGGGGTCAGGATCAACAATCAGCCCCAGCATTTT.

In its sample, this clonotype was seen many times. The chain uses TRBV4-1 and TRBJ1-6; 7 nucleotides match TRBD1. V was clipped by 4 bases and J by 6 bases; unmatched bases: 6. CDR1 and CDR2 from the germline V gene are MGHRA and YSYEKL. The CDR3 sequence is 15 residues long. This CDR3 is CASSRLQGSNSPLHF. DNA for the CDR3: TGCGCCAGCAGCCGATTACAGGGGAGTAATTCACCCCTCCACTTT.

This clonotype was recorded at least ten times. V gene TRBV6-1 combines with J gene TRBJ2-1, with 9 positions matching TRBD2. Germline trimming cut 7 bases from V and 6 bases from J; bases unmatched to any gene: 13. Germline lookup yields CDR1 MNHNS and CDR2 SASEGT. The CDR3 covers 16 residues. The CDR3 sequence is CASTTNVGLAFNEQFF. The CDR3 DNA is TGTGCCAGCACCACAAATGTCGGACTAGCGTTCAATGAGCAGTTCTTC.

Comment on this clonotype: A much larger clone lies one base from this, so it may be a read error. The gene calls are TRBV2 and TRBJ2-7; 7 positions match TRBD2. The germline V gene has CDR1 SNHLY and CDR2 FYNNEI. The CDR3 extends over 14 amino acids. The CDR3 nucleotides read TGTGCCAGCAGGTCGACTAGCTCCTCCTACGATCAGTACTTC. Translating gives CASRSTSSSYDQYF.

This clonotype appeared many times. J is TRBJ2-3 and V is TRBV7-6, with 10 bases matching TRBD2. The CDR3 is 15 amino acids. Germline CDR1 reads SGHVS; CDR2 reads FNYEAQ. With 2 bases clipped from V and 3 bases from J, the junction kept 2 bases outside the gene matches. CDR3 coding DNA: TGTGCCAGCAGCTTACCAGCGGGGGGGACAGATACGCAGTATTTT. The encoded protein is CASSLPAGGTDTQYF. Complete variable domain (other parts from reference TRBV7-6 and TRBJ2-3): GAGVSQSPRYKVTKRGQDVALRCDPISGHVSLYWYRQALGQGPEFLTYFNYEAQQDKSGLPNDRFSAERPEGSISTLTIQRTEQRDSAMYRCASSLPAGGTDTQYFGPGTRLTVL.

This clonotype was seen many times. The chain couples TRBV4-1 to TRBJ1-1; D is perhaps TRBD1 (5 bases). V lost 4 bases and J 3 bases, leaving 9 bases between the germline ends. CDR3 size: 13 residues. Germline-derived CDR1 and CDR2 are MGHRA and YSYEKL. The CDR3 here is CASSPGPDTEAFF. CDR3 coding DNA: TGCGCCAGCAGCCCGGGACCGGACACTGAAGCTTTCTTT.

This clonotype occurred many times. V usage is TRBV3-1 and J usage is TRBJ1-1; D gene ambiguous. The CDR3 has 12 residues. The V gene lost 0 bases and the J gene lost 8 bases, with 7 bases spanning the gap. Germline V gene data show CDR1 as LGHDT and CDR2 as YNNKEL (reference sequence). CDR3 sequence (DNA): TGTGCCAGCAGCCAAGAAAGAGGGGAAGCTTTCTTT. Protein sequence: CASSQERGEAFF. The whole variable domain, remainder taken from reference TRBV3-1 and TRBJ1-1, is DTAVSQTPKYLVTQMGNDKSIKCEQNLGHDTMYWYKQDSKKFLKIMFSYNNKELIINETVPNRFSPKSPDKAHLNLHINSLELGDSAVYFCASSQERGEAFFGQGTRLTVV.

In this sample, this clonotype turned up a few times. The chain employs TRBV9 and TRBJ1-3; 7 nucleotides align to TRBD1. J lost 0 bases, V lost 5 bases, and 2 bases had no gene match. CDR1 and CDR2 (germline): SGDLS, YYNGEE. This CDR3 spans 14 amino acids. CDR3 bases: TGTGCCAGCAGACAGGGGTTCTCTGGAAACACCATATATTTT. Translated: CASRQGFSGNTIYF.

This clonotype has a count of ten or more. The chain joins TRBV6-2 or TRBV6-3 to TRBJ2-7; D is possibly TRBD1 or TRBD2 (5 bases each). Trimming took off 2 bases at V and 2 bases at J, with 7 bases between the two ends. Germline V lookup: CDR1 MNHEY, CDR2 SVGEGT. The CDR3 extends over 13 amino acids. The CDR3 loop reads CASSYVGAYEQYF. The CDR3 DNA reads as TGTGCCAGCAGTTACGTGGGGGCCTACGAGCAGTACTTC.

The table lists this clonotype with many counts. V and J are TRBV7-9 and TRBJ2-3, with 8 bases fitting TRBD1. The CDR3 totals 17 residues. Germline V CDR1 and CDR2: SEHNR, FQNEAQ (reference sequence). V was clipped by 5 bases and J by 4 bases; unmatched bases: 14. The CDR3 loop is CASSPRPGQDLADTQYF. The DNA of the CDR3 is TGTGCCAGCAGCCCCAGACCGGGACAGGACCTCGCAGATACGCAGTATTTT.

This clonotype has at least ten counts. The CDR3 loop is CAISESNPVTQYF. CDR3 in DNA: TGTGCCATCAGTGAGTCGAATCCGGTTACGCAGTATTTT. This chain links TRBV10-3 with TRBJ2-3; no firm D call. Germline V CDR1 and CDR2: ENHRY, SYGVKD. The length of the CDR3 is 13 residues. The V and J ends lost 0 bases and 8 bases respectively, with 9 bases between them.

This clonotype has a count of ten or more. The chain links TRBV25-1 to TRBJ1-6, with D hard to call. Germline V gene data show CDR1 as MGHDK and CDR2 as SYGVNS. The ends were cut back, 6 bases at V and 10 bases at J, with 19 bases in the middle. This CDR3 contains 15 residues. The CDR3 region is CASSQDSFMGSPLHF. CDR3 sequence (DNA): TGTGCCAGCAGCCAGGACTCTTTTATGGGGTCACCCCTCCACTTT.